One and the same sample provided the 29 T cell receptor beta chains below, sequenced in a study of T cells after yellow fever vaccination. Using its own MiXCR run on the 5' RACE reads, TCRdb lists one record per CDR3 protein. The sample lists about 120,000 distinct CDR3 sequences; roughly 9% were seen once. This sample comprised CD8+ T cells sorted from PBMCs, obtained on the day of the yellow fever booster vaccination. Source of these receptors: a man aged 18 to 29 who received the YFV17D yellow fever vaccine.

The sample holds a few counts of this clonotype. V is TRBV7-9 and J is TRBJ2-1; either TRBD1 or TRBD2 may fit D (5 bases each). Trimming shortened V by 5 bases and J by 4 bases, and 15 bases separated the two germline ends. Germline lookup yields CDR1 SEHNR and CDR2 FQNEAQ (reference sequence). The CDR3 runs 15 residues. The CDR3 DNA follows: TGTGCCAGCAGCGACTACTCCAGGGAGTACAATGAGCAGTTCTTC. This sequence encodes CASSDYSREYNEQFF.

This sequence joins TRBV6-6 and TRBJ2-2, with 11 bases fitting TRBD2. V shed 6 bases, J shed 3 bases, and the junction held 3 bases outside the gene matches. CDR1 and CDR2 from the germline V gene are MNHNY and SVGAGI (reference sequence). This CDR3 is built from 15 residues. The CDR3 loop is CASSLLAGDTGELFF. The CDR3 DNA reads TGTGCCAGCAGCCTACTAGCGGGGGACACCGGGGAGCTGTTTTTT.

This clonotype has at least ten counts. V and J are TRBV6-6 and TRBJ1-2; tentatively, D is TRBD1 (5 bases). The length of the CDR3 is 13 residues. The germline gives CDR1 MNHNY, CDR2 SVGAGI (reference sequence). V lost 2 bases and J 8 bases, leaving 12 bases between the germline ends. CDR3 amino acids: CASSYVRGDGYTF. CDR3 in DNA: TGTGCCAGCAGTTACGTCCGAGGGGACGGCTACACCTTC.

This clonotype appeared many times. V is TRBV21-1 and J is TRBJ2-7. TRBV21-1 corresponds to a pseudogene. This CDR3 has 14 amino acids. The CDR3 loop reads CASSKDEGSYEQYF. The CDR3 nucleotides are TGTGCCAGCAGCAAGGACGAGGGCTCCTACGAGCAGTACTTC.

This clonotype was seen a handful of times. The V call is TRBV5-1, the J call TRBJ2-1, with D hard to call. The CDR3 has 14 residues. Germline CDR1 and CDR2: SGHRS and YFSETQ. V lost 3 bases, J lost 4 bases, and 11 bases lay in between. The CDR3 reads CASSSNNPYNEQFF. CDR3 sequence (DNA): TGCGCCAGCAGCTCGAACAACCCATACAATGAGCAGTTCTTC.

This clonotype was picked up a small number of times. The chain has TRBV4-1 and TRBJ2-7; TRBD1 might be the D (5 bases). Trimming took 3 bases from V and 5 from J, leaving 17 bases between them. The germline CDR1 and CDR2 sequences are MGHRA and YSYEKL. CDR3 length: 15 residues. CDR3 loop: CASSQAQGGLDEQYF. CDR3 nucleotide sequence: TGCGCCAGCAGCCAGGCCCAGGGTGGCCTGGACGAGCAGTACTTC.

This clonotype was recorded at least ten times. The chain carries TRBV25-1 and TRBJ1-6; perhaps TRBD1 as D (5 bases). Germline-derived CDR1 and CDR2 are MGHDK and SYGVNS. The V and J ends lost 3 bases and 6 bases respectively, with 18 bases between them. The CDR3 is 17 amino acids. CDR3 in DNA: TGTGCCAGCAGTGATTTGACCGGGGGACGGATTAATTCACCCCTCCACTTT. Encoded protein: CASSDLTGGRINSPLHF. The whole variable domain, filled in from reference TRBV25-1 and TRBJ1-6, reads EADIYQTPRYLVIGTGKKITLECSQTMGHDKMYWYQQDPGMELHLIHYSYGVNSTEKGDLSSESTVSRIRTEHFPLTLESARPSHTSQYLCASSDLTGGRINSPLHFGNGTRLTVT.

This clonotype has just a few counts. The CDR3 spells CASRRTEEDTEAFF. The CDR3 nucleotides read TGTGCCAGCCGGAGGACAGAAGAGGACACTGAAGCTTTCTTT. V gene TRBV5-4 combines with J gene TRBJ1-1; D perhaps matches TRBD1 (6 bases). Per the germline V gene, CDR1 is SGHNT and CDR2 is YYREEE (reference sequence). CDR3 size: 14 residues. V was shortened by 7 bases and J by 3 bases, with 16 bases between the two germline ends.

This clonotype was recorded many times. The chain links TRBV15 to TRBJ2-7; D ambiguous. The CDR3 sequence is 14 residues long. Germline V gives CDR1 LNHNV, CDR2 YYDKDF (reference sequence). V was shortened by 3 bases and J by 3 bases, with 12 bases between the two germline ends. Written as DNA, the CDR3 is TGTGCCACCAGCAGCGAAACAAGCCTCTACGAGCAGTACTTC. It encodes CATSSETSLYEQYF.

This chain connects TRBV7-9 to TRBJ1-1; D is possibly TRBD1 (6 bases). Germline CDR1 and CDR2: SEHNR and FQNEAQ (reference sequence). Deletions cut 5 bases from V and 6 bases from J, with 16 bases between. This CDR3 is built from 14 residues. This chain's CDR3 is CASSPLEGVPEAFF. As DNA, the CDR3 is TGTGCCAGCAGCCCCCTAGAGGGGGTCCCTGAAGCTTTCTTT.

The V call is TRBV7-9, the J call TRBJ1-5; 7 positions match TRBD1. J lost 5 bases, V lost 4 bases, and 2 bases had no gene match. CDR3 size: 13 residues. Germline CDR1 SEHNR, CDR2 FQNEAQ (reference sequence). The CDR3 DNA follows: TGTGCCAGCAGCTCAGGGGGTTATCAGCCCCAGCATTTT. Amino acids: CASSSGGYQPQHF.

This clonotype was observed a few times. V and J are TRBV7-6 and TRBJ2-5; no firm D call. The CDR3 contains 14 residues. The germline V gene has CDR1 SGHVS and CDR2 FNYEAQ. V was trimmed by 1 base and J by 5 bases, leaving 11 bases between them. In DNA, the CDR3 is TGTGCCAGCAGCTTAGTCCCGTCCGCGGAGACCCAGTACTTC. This sequence encodes CASSLVPSAETQYF.

The chain carries TRBV5-5 and TRBJ2-5, with 7 bases fitting TRBD2. This CDR3 region has 14 residues. Trimming at V came to 6 bases and at J to 4 bases, leaving 9 bases not matched to a gene. Germline V gives CDR1 SGHKS, CDR2 YYEKEE (reference sequence). The CDR3 nucleotides are TGTGCCAGCAAACTCGGGGGGTTCGCAGAGACCCAGTACTTC. Protein: CASKLGGFAETQYF.

The V and J genes are TRBV7-9 and TRBJ2-1, with a weak D call TRBD2 (5 bases). Trimming took off 7 bases at V and 3 bases at J, with 16 bases between the two ends. Germline V lookup: CDR1 SEHNR, CDR2 FQNEAQ (reference sequence). This CDR3 region has 15 residues. In nucleotides, the CDR3 is TGTGCCAGCAACCCAGGAGTCGGGATCTACAATGAGCAGTTCTTC. Its protein is CASNPGVGIYNEQFF.

This clonotype was observed a few times. The rearrangement uses TRBV6-6 and TRBJ1-6, with unresolved D. Deletions cut 6 bases from V and 0 bases from J, with 12 bases between. The CDR3 loop spans 16 amino acids. Germline loops: CDR1 MNHNY, CDR2 SVGAGI (reference sequence). CDR3 residues: CASRPDGSSYNSPLHF. The CDR3, as DNA: TGTGCCAGCAGACCCGACGGAAGCTCCTATAATTCACCCCTCCACTTT.

This clonotype was found a few times. The chain employs TRBV6-5 and TRBJ2-1, with D perhaps matching TRBD2 (5 bases). The germline V gene encodes CDR1 MNHEY and CDR2 SVGAGI. CDR3 size: 14 residues. V lost 7 bases, J lost 7 bases, and 17 bases lay in between. CDR3 sequence: CASTSGLQENEQFF. The CDR3 DNA sequence: TGTGCCAGCACCTCGGGGTTGCAGGAGAATGAGCAGTTCTTC.

This clonotype was seen once. The chain is built from TRBV7-9 and TRBJ2-7; 7 positions match TRBD1. Germline values: CDR1 SEHNR, CDR2 FQNEAQ (reference sequence). The CDR3 has 15 amino acids. The trim removed 2 bases at V and 3 bases at J, leaving 7 bases unmatched. CDR3 sequence reads: CASSLPYTGDYEQYF. In nucleotides, the CDR3 is TGTGCCAGCAGCTTACCTTATACAGGGGACTACGAGCAGTACTTC. The variable domain in full, completed from reference TRBV7-9 and TRBJ2-7, reads DTGVSQNPRHKITKRGQNVTFRCDPISEHNRLYWYRQTLGQGPEFLTYFQNEAQLEKSRLLSDRFSAERPKGSFSTLEIQRTEQGDSAMYLCASSLPYTGDYEQYFGPGTRLTVT.

The chain links TRBV7-9 to TRBJ2-1; no firm D call. V was pared by 4 bases and J by 5 bases, with 9 bases between. The CDR3 length is 13 residues. Per the germline V gene, CDR1 is SEHNR and CDR2 is FQNEAQ (reference sequence). CDR3 DNA sequence: TGTGCCAGCAGCTGGGCGACCCACAATGAGCAGTTCTTC. This gives the protein CASSWATHNEQFF.

This clonotype has a handful of counts. The chain joins TRBV4-1 to TRBJ1-4, with D maybe TRBD1 (6 bases). CDR3 length equals 15 residues. Trimming shortened V by 3 bases and J by 5 bases, and 13 bases separated the two germline ends. Germline V gene lookup returns CDR1 MGHRA and CDR2 YSYEKL. CDR3 coding DNA: TGCGCCAGCAGCCATCAGGGGCGAGGGAATGAAAAACTGTTTTTT. As protein: CASSHQGRGNEKLFF.

This clonotype was recorded a few times. The chain joins TRBV23-1 to TRBJ1-3, with no clear D. Being an ORF, TRBV23-1 has a function that is uncertain. The CDR3 covers 16 residues. Trimming pared 4 bases from V and 0 bases from J, leaving 13 bases between. The CDR3 loop is CASSRGRASSGNTIYF. Written as DNA, the CDR3 is TGCGCCAGCAGTCGCGGGCGGGCGAGCTCTGGAAACACCATATATTTT.

This clonotype occurred a few times. V and J are TRBV9 and TRBJ1-4, with D tentatively TRBD1 (5 bases). Per the germline V gene, CDR1 is SGDLS and CDR2 is YYNGEE. This CDR3 contains 14 residues. Trimming removed 2 bases from V and 2 bases from J, with 7 bases in between. DNA of the CDR3: TGTGCCAGCAGCGTGGGGCAGACTAATGAAAAACTGTTTTTT. Translating it yields CASSVGQTNEKLFF.

V usage is TRBV29-1 and J usage is TRBJ2-7; D is undetermined. From germline, CDR1 is SQVTM and CDR2 ANQGSEA. The CDR3 has 13 amino acids. Trimming removed 4 bases from V and 0 bases from J, with 10 bases in between. DNA of the CDR3: TGCAGCGTTGTGGCGGAGAGCTCCTACGAGCAGTACGTC. Its protein is CSVVAESSYEQYV.

This sequence joins TRBV7-9 and TRBJ1-1; D is unresolved. The CDR3 runs to 13 residues. V was trimmed by 3 bases and J by 2 bases, leaving 7 bases between them. Per the germline V gene, CDR1 is SEHNR and CDR2 is FQNEAQ (reference sequence). The CDR3 loop reads CASSLGSNTEAFF. The CDR3 DNA is TGTGCCAGCAGCTTGGGGAGTAACACTGAAGCTTTCTTT.

This clonotype has a handful of counts. The rearrangement joins TRBV11-2 to TRBJ2-3, with a tentative D call TRBD1 (5 bases). There are 12 residues in the CDR3. Per germline, CDR1 SGHAT and CDR2 FQNNGV. Trimming removed 5 bases from V and 4 bases from J, with 7 bases in between. The CDR3 loop is CASSTRADTQYF. As DNA, the CDR3 is TGTGCCAGCAGCACCAGGGCAGATACGCAGTATTTT.

This clonotype appeared a few times. The V call is TRBV7-8, the J call TRBJ2-1, with a tentative D call TRBD1 (5 bases). V lost 5 bases and J 10 bases, leaving 9 bases between the germline ends. There are 11 residues in the CDR3. From germline, CDR1 is SGHVS and CDR2 FQNEAQ. CDR3 amino acids: CASSPRQEQFF. The CDR3 DNA is TGTGCCAGCAGCCCGCGACAGGAGCAGTTCTTC.

This clonotype has more than one count but fewer than ten. The chain links TRBV7-9 to TRBJ2-7; 9 bases match TRBD2. Germline loops: CDR1 SEHNR, CDR2 FQNEAQ (reference sequence). The CDR3 extends over 14 amino acids. V gave up 5 bases and J gave up 1 base; unmatched junction bases: 3. CDR3 nucleotides: TGTGCCAGCAGCCGGACTAGCGCTTCCTACGAGCAGTACTTC. It is translated as CASSRTSASYEQYF.

This clonotype was recorded a few times. The gene calls are TRBV4-3 and TRBJ2-2; perhaps TRBD1 as D (6 bases). The V end was cut by 1 base, the J end by 0 bases, with 15 bases between. CDR1 LGHNA and CDR2 YSLEER come from the germline V gene. The CDR3 runs to 18 residues. The CDR3 loop reads CASSQVSQGRTNTGELFF. CDR3 nucleotide sequence: TGCGCCAGCAGCCAAGTTTCGCAGGGGCGGACGAACACCGGGGAGCTGTTTTTT.

This clonotype was counted at least ten times. The chain is built from TRBV5-1 and TRBJ2-7; 8 bases are shared with TRBD1. There are 14 residues in the CDR3. Germline-derived CDR1 and CDR2 are SGHRS and YFSETQ. With V trimmed by 7 bases and J by 2 bases, 8 bases remained unmatched. The CDR3 DNA reads as TGCGCCAGCGACGCGGGGACAGGTCCCTACGAGCAGTACTTC. It codes for CASDAGTGPYEQYF.

This clonotype has just a few counts. The chain is built from TRBV2 and TRBJ1-1; 8 bases are a match to TRBD1. The germline CDR1 and CDR2 sequences are SNHLY and FYNNEI. The CDR3 covers 13 residues. The junction had 4 bases not matched to a gene; V was cut back by 8 bases and J by 2 bases. CDR3 protein: CASGDRSNTEAFF. The CDR3 DNA sequence: TGTGCCAGCGGGGACAGGTCCAACACTGAAGCTTTCTTT.